This TCR beta chain is drawn from a study of T cell repertoires in cytomegalovirus infection. Study background: CMV infection plus the matching HLA type was flagged by public TCR beta signatures.

Study-level points and caveats: Cumulated frequencies of public TCR beta families served to identify carriers of CMV plus the relevant HLA. The ex vivo response was dominated by HLA-C-restricted CMV-specific TCR beta clonotypes.

TCRdb re-called the reads through MiXCR, storing one row per CDR3 protein. Of approximately 490,000 distinct CDR3 sequences listed, about 11% are singletons. This clonotype was picked up many times. No antigen is known for it. The clonotype originates from a human donor in good health (CMV status not recorded). Some clones in this sample may be carry-over from other donors' samples. The sample consisted of PBMCs.

The CDR3: CASSIGSQETQYF. DNA of the CDR3: TGTGCCAGCAGCATCGGGAGCCAAGAGACCCAGTACTTC. The V call is TRBV11-3, the J call TRBJ2-5, with D perhaps matching TRBD2 (6 bases). The CDR3 has 13 amino acids. Looked up from germline, CDR1 is SGHNT and CDR2 is YENEEA. Trimming left V 5 bases short and J 1 base short, with 8 bases between.